The clone carrying this T cell receptor beta chain was observed many times. Its antigen is unidentified. The data belong to a study of T cells after yellow fever vaccination. The study, taken as a whole, reports: Most primary-vaccination clones recurred post-booster (roughly 96% CD4, 88% CD8). Just a small share of clonotypes turned up in the CD4 compartment as well as the CD8 compartment.

CDR1 and CDR2 (germline): MNHEY, SMNVEV (reference sequence). This CDR3 has 14 amino acids. V was clipped by 6 bases and J by 4 bases, with 15 bases between them. In making TCR cDNA, 5'RACE template switching added a universal primer site and UMIs to it. Via MiXCR, TCRdb re-called the 5' RACE reads, giving one row per CDR3 protein. The repertoire has 500,000 to 550,000 distinct CDR3 sequences, around a fifth of them found once; the top ten carry roughly a sixth. The chain employs TRBV27 and TRBJ1-1; D is unclear. This receptor was taken from a man in his late teens or twenties who received the YFV17D yellow fever vaccine. The sequencing used PBMCs, collected 21 days after the first yellow fever vaccination. Written as DNA, the CDR3 is TGTGCCAGCAGCCTCTTCGGGGTCGGCACTGAAGCTTTCTTT. It codes for CASSLFGVGTEAFF.